Listed below are T cell receptor beta chains from one sample, sequenced in a study of OX40 agonist ivuxolimab in advanced cancers. The method was immunoSEQ multiplex PCR; TCRdb's version includes in-frame clones alone and lacks a portion of them. The sample consists of about 50,000 clones, roughly 86% of them appearing once. The sequencing used CD4+ or CD8+ T cells sorted from blood, collected in a trial of the OX40 agonist ivuxolimab. These receptors were collected from an adult with an advanced solid tumor such as melanoma, head and neck, liver or kidney cancer. The CDR3 runs from the conserved cysteine through the conserved F or W. Each record gives: CDR3 DNA, CDR3 protein, D gene, J gene, clone size, V gene. D genes are given only for firm matches. Part of the rows lack a size; the others show once, few, many or a class for expanded clones.

TGTGCCAGCAGCAAGGATCTACAAGAGACCCAGTACTTC | CASSKDLQETQYF | - | TRBJ2-5 | - | TRBV21-1
TGTGCCAGCACCACGGGGGGGGCAACAGATACGCAGTATTTT | CASTTGGATDTQYF | TRBD2 | TRBJ2-3 | few | TRBV9
TGCGCCAGCAGCCGAGGGAGGATCACAGATACGCAGTATTTT | CASSRGRITDTQYF | - | TRBJ2-3 | - | TRBV5-1
TGTGCCAGCAGCTTTGGGCCCTATAGCAATCAGCCCCAGCATTTT | CASSFGPYSNQPQHF | - | TRBJ1-5 | - | TRBV7-2
TGTGCCAGCAGCTTAGGGGACAGGGATAATGAAAAACTGTTTTTT | CASSLGDRDNEKLFF | TRBD1 | TRBJ1-4 | - | TRBV7-2
TGTGCCAGCAGAGACTGGCTGAACACTGAAGCTTTCTTT | CASRDWLNTEAFF | - | TRBJ1-1 | - | TRBV11-2
TGCGCCAGCAAGTCGGACAGGGCGAATTCACCCCTCCACTTT | CASKSDRANSPLHF | TRBD1 | TRBJ1-6 | few | TRBV5-1
TGTGCCAGCAGTTGGCGGGGGACGTCCTCCTACAATGAGCAGTTCTTC | CASSWRGTSSYNEQFF | TRBD2 | TRBJ2-1 | - | TRBV6-5
TGTGCCAGTAGTATTTCCCCAGACAGCTACGAGCAGTACTTC | CASSISPDSYEQYF | - | TRBJ2-7 | once | TRBV19
TGTGCCAGCAGTGAGCTGGGGGTGGGGGGGCGAGAGCAGTACTTC | CASSELGVGGREQYF | - | TRBJ2-7 | - | TRBV25-1
TGCAGTGCTACTAGAGTGAATGAGCAGTTCTTC | CSATRVNEQFF | - | TRBJ2-1 | - | TRBV20-1
TGTGCCAGCAGCTTAGTTTTTCGAGACAGGGACGGGGATGAAAAACTGTTTTTT | CASSLVFRDRDGDEKLFF | TRBD1 | TRBJ1-4 | - | TRBV11-2
TGTGCCAGCAGCCAAAAGGCAGGGGGCATCTACGAGCAGTACTTC | CASSQKAGGIYEQYF | TRBD1 | TRBJ2-7 | - | TRBV14
TGTGCCAGCAGTTTACAGGTTATGAACACTGAAGCTTTCTTT | CASSLQVMNTEAFF | - | TRBJ1-1 | - | TRBV2
TGTGCCAGCAGCGACAGGGTTCAAGAGACCCAGTACTTC | CASSDRVQETQYF | TRBD1 | TRBJ2-5 | - | TRBV5-6
TGCAGCGAATTAGGACTAGCGAGTAGCACAGATACGCAGTATTTT | CSELGLASSTDTQYF | TRBD2 | TRBJ2-3 | - | TRBV29-1
TGTGCCAGCAGCCCGTGGCGACTAGCGGGCTTTGGGGCCAACGTCCTGACTTTC | CASSPWRLAGFGANVLTF | TRBD2 | TRBJ2-6 | - | TRBV7-3
TGTGCCAGTAGCCTTCAGCGGGAGCGGTCCTACGAGCAGTACTTC | CASSLQRERSYEQYF | TRBD2 | TRBJ2-7 | - | TRBV19
TGTGCCAGCAGCTCCACCGTGGGACTAGCGTCAGAGACCCAGTACTTC | CASSSTVGLASETQYF | TRBD2 | TRBJ2-5 | - | TRBV7-6
TGTGCTAGTGGTTACAGGGAAGAGACCCAGTACTTC | CASGYREETQYF | - | TRBJ2-5 | - | TRBV12-5
TGTGCCAGCAGTTTAGGGCAGGATAGCAATCAGCCCCAGCATTTT | CASSLGQDSNQPQHF | - | TRBJ1-5 | - | TRBV2
TGCGCCAGCACCCCTCGGGGGGCGCGCGATGTCTCTGGGGCCAACGTCCTGACTTTC | CASTPRGARDVSGANVLTF | - | TRBJ2-6 | medium-sized | TRBV4-1
TGTGCCAGCTCACCACAAAAGGAGGGGGGAGAAGCTTTCTTT | CASSPQKEGGEAFF | - | TRBJ1-1 | - | TRBV18
TGTGCCATCAGTGAGTCGACAGCAACTAATGAAAAACTGTTTTTT | CAISESTATNEKLFF | - | TRBJ1-4 | - | TRBV10-3
TGTGCCAGCAGCTTAGGTTTCCTTAGCGGGCGGCTCACAGATACGCAGTATTTT | CASSLGFLSGRLTDTQYF | TRBD2 | TRBJ2-3 | few | TRBV11-2
TGTGCCAGCAGTAACTCCGGGACAGCAGGTGAGCAGTTCTTC | CASSNSGTAGEQFF | TRBD1 | TRBJ2-1 | - | TRBV6-1
TGCGCCAGCAAGGACCGAACAACTAATGAAAAACTGTTTTTT | CASKDRTTNEKLFF | - | TRBJ1-4 | - | TRBV5-1
TGTGCCAGTAGTCCCCGGACTAGCGGGAAAGGGGCCAACGTCCTGACTTTC | CASSPRTSGKGANVLTF | TRBD2 | TRBJ2-6 | - | TRBV19
TGTGCCAGCTCGGGGCGCCGAGGGTCCCCCACAGATACGCAGTATTTT | CASSGRRGSPTDTQYF | - | TRBJ2-3 | - | TRBV2
TGTGCCAGCAGTTTATCCCTCCTAGACAGGGGCGGCCTCTACGAGCAGTACTTC | CASSLSLLDRGGLYEQYF | TRBD1 | TRBJ2-7 | - | TRBV28
TGCGCCAGCAGCTTGGCCCCGGGTATGCCTGGAAACACCATATATTTT | CASSLAPGMPGNTIYF | - | TRBJ1-3 | few | TRBV5-1
TGCGCCAGCAGCCAGGCAAAGCTGGGACAGAATGGCTACACCTTC | CASSQAKLGQNGYTF | TRBD1 | TRBJ1-2 | - | TRBV4-3
TGTGCCAGTAGCGAGGCCGGCACCGGGGAGCTGTTTTTT | CASSEAGTGELFF | - | TRBJ2-2 | - | TRBV19
TGCGCCAGCAGTCAGAACAGGGAAACTGGAAACACCATATATTTT | CASSQNRETGNTIYF | - | TRBJ1-3 | - | TRBV23-1
TGTGCCAGCAGCTTGACGGGCAGGGAACGCACTGAAGCTTTCTTT | CASSLTGRERTEAFF | - | TRBJ1-1 | once | TRBV5-4
TGTGCCAGCAGCAAGGGTGGGCTAGCGGGAGGACGCGAGCAGTACTTC | CASSKGGLAGGREQYF | TRBD2 | TRBJ2-7 | - | TRBV11-3
TGTGCCAGCTCACCAAACAGGGGGCAGGAGACCCAGTACTTC | CASSPNRGQETQYF | TRBD1 | TRBJ2-5 | - | TRBV18
TGTGCCCGCAAACCTCAGCTCAGGGGTCCAGCCAAAAACATTCAGTACTTC | CARKPQLRGPAKNIQYF | - | TRBJ2-4 | - | TRBV19
TGTGCCATCAGTGAAGATCCCCGGGAGGTTAACACTGAAGCTTTCTTT | CAISEDPREVNTEAFF | - | TRBJ1-1 | - | TRBV10-3
TGTGCCAGCAGCGTAGGGGGGCTAGCGGGAGGGCCAGATACGCAGTATTTT | CASSVGGLAGGPDTQYF | TRBD2 | TRBJ2-3 | - | TRBV9
TGCGCCAGCGGCCAAGATCGGTGGGAGCCAGGGGGAGATGAAAAACTGTTTTTT | CASGQDRWEPGGDEKLFF | TRBD1 | TRBJ1-4 | - | TRBV4-1
TGCGCCAGCAGCTCAAGGACAGGGTCAAACTATGGCTACACCTTC | CASSSRTGSNYGYTF | TRBD1 | TRBJ1-2 | - | TRBV5-1
TGCGCCAGCAGCTTGGCCGATGGGGGTAATGAAAAACTGTTTTTT | CASSLADGGNEKLFF | - | TRBJ1-4 | - | TRBV5-1
TGTGCCATCAGTGACCAACCTATTACCGGGGGTGGCTACACCTTC | CAISDQPITGGGYTF | - | TRBJ1-2 | once | TRBV10-3
TGCGCCGGTCATAGCTCCTACAATGAGCAGTTCTTC | CAGHSSYNEQFF | - | TRBJ2-1 | once | TRBV10-1
TGTGCCAGCAGACAGGGGGCGTCCTATGGCTACACCTTC | CASRQGASYGYTF | TRBD1 | TRBJ1-2 | - | TRBV6-6
TGTGCCAGCTCACGAGCGACAGGCCCAAACGGGGAGCTGTTTTTT | CASSRATGPNGELFF | - | TRBJ2-2 | - | TRBV18
TGTGCCAGCAGGCAGCGGGGACTAGCAACCTACGAGCAGTACTTC | CASRQRGLATYEQYF | TRBD2 | TRBJ2-7 | - | TRBV5-6
TGCGCCAGCAGCCCCACAACCGGGACAGGGGTGGAGACCCAGTACTTC | CASSPTTGTGVETQYF | TRBD1 | TRBJ2-5 | once | TRBV5-1
TGTGCCAGCAGCTTCCTTCAGGGGGGTGTCCTCGGTGAAGCTTTCTTT | CASSFLQGGVLGEAFF | TRBD1 | TRBJ1-1 | - | TRBV5-6